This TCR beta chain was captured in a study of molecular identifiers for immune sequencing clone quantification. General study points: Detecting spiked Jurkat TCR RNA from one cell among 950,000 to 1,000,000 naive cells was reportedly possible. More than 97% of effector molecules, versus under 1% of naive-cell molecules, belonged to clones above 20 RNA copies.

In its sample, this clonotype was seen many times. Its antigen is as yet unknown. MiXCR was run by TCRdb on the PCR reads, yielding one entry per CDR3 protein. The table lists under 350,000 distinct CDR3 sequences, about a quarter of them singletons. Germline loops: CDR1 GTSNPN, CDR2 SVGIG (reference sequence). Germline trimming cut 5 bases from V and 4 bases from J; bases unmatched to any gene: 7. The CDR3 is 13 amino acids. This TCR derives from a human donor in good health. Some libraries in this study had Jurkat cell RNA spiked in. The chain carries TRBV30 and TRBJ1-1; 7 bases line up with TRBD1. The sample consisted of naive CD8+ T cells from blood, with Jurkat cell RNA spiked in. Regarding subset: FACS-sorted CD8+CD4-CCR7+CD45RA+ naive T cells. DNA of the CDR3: TGTGCCTGGGATAGGACAGGTGGCACTGAAGCTTTCTTT. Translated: CAWDRTGGTEAFF.